The 29 T cell receptor beta chains below come from one sample, sequenced in a study of T cell changes during pregnancy in multiple sclerosis. Method: immunoSEQ multiplex PCR; TCRdb's copy keeps in-frame clones and lacks some. The sample shows roughly 28,000 clones, about 92% of them seen only once. Specimen: CD8+ T cells from peripheral blood mononuclear cells, collected before pregnancy. All receptors derive from a female donor with multiple sclerosis, enrolled in a pregnancy study.

The chain employs TRBV28 and TRBJ1-1; 8 bases match TRBD1. Germline CDR1 is MDHEN and CDR2 is SYDVKM. V dropped 6 bases and J dropped 2; count of bases not matched to a gene: 8. The CDR3 consists of 15 residues. The DNA for the CDR3 is TGTGCCAGCAGCCCGCCGGGACAGGAAAACACTGAAGCTTTCTTT. Its translation is CASSPPGQENTEAFF. The full variable domain, completed using reference TRBV28 and TRBJ1-1, is DVKVTQSSRYLVKRTGEKVFLECVQDMDHENMFWYRQDPGLGLRLIYFSYDVKMKEKGDIPEGYSVSREKKERFSLILESASTNQTSMYLCASSPPGQENTEAFFGQGTRLTVV.

This rearrangement joins TRBV11-2 to TRBJ1-5; 7 positions agree with TRBD1. V gave up 5 bases and J gave up 1 base; unmatched junction bases: 5. CDR1 SGHAT and CDR2 FQNNGV come from the germline V gene. This CDR3 has 15 residues. CDR3 protein: CASSTQTGSNQPQHF. The CDR3 DNA follows: TGTGCCAGCAGCACCCAGACAGGGAGCAATCAGCCCCAGCATTTT.

This chain links TRBV6-6 with TRBJ1-6; perhaps TRBD1 as D (5 bases). Trimming shortened V by 7 bases and J by 5 bases, and 9 bases separated the two germline ends. The germline V gene has CDR1 MNHNY and CDR2 SVGAGI (reference sequence). The CDR3 spans 13 residues. CDR3 in amino acids: CASKGQNNSPLHF. The CDR3 bases are TGTGCCAGCAAGGGGCAGAATAATTCACCCCTCCACTTT.

This clone was recorded once. V gene TRBV2 combines with J gene TRBJ1-1, with a possible D match to TRBD1 (6 bases). V was cut by 1 base and J by 4 bases, with 16 bases left in between. CDR3 length equals 16 residues. Germline lookup yields CDR1 SNHLY and CDR2 FYNNEI. The CDR3 is CASSEGQDWSGTEAFF. CDR3 DNA: TGTGCCAGCAGTGAAGGACAGGACTGGTCGGGCACTGAAGCTTTCTTT.

The chain combines TRBV9 with TRBJ1-3; 9 bases agree with TRBD1. This CDR3 has 17 residues. J was trimmed by 4 bases and V by 0 bases; bases with no gene match: 8. Germline assignment: CDR1 SGDLS and CDR2 YYNGEE. The CDR3 spells CASSVGRGQGGGNTIYF. Here the CDR3 DNA reads TGTGCCAGCAGCGTAGGCAGGGGACAGGGAGGCGGAAACACCATATATTTT.

V is TRBV2 and J is TRBJ1-2, with D tentatively TRBD1 (5 bases). The CDR3 covers 13 residues. Germline V lookup: CDR1 SNHLY, CDR2 FYNNEI. The V end lost 1 base, the J end lost 7 bases, and 10 bases lay between the germline ends. CDR3 region: CASSEGGTFGYTF. The CDR3 nucleotides are TGTGCCAGCAGTGAAGGGGGGACTTTTGGCTACACCTTC.

The chain is built from TRBV27 and TRBJ2-1; 7 bases align to TRBD1. The germline V gene encodes CDR1 MNHEY and CDR2 SMNVEV (reference sequence). V lost 5 bases to trimming and J lost 7 bases; unmatched junction nucleotides: 8. The CDR3 is 14 amino acids. The CDR3 region has the DNA TGTGCCAGCAGTCCGCGCGGCAGGGGGAATGAGCAGTTCTTC. Its translation: CASSPRGRGNEQFF.

The chain is built from TRBV28 and TRBJ2-1; tentatively, D is TRBD2 (6 bases). The CDR3 consists of 15 residues. Trimming pared 2 bases from V and 0 bases from J, leaving 8 bases between. Germline loops: CDR1 MDHEN, CDR2 SYDVKM. The CDR3 sequence is CASSLGGSSYNEQFF. The CDR3 DNA sequence: TGTGCCAGCAGTTTAGGGGGGAGCTCCTACAATGAGCAGTTCTTC.

The V call is TRBV5-1, the J call TRBJ2-7; possibly TRBD2 for D (6 bases). CDR1 is SGHRS, CDR2 YFSETQ, per germline. Trimming left V 1 base short and J 5 bases short, with 7 bases between. The CDR3 has 12 residues. CDR3 nucleotides: TGCGCCAGCAGCTTGCGCGGGGACGAGCAGTACTTC. It specifies CASSLRGDEQYF.

The rearrangement joins TRBV4-1 to TRBJ1-4, with D perhaps matching TRBD1 (5 bases). CDR1 and CDR2 (germline): MGHRA, YSYEKL. The CDR3 totals 14 residues. Trimming cost V 3 bases and J 4 bases, with 9 bases left between them. The CDR3 protein is CASSQRQFNEKLFF. The CDR3 DNA sequence: TGCGCCAGCAGCCAGAGACAGTTTAATGAAAAACTGTTTTTT.

The chain has TRBV4-1 and TRBJ1-5, with D hard to call. The V end lost 0 bases, the J end lost 3 bases, and 12 bases lay between the germline ends. The germline V gene has CDR1 MGHRA and CDR2 YSYEKL. The CDR3 is made up of 16 amino acids. The CDR3 region has the DNA TGCGCCAGCAGCCAAGAGGGAGGGAGAATCAATCAGCCCCAGCATTTT. It translates to CASSQEGGRINQPQHF.

V gene TRBV27 combines with J gene TRBJ2-1, with 7 nucleotides matching TRBD2. V shed 3 bases, J shed 0 bases, and the junction held 5 bases outside the gene matches. CDR1 is MNHEY and CDR2 is SMNVEV in the germline V gene (reference sequence). CDR3 length equals 16 residues. DNA for the CDR3: TGTGCCAGCAGTTTTTCGCGGGAGCACTCCTACAATGAGCAGTTCTTC. This encodes CASSFSREHSYNEQFF.

V gene TRBV4-3 combines with J gene TRBJ1-6; D might be TRBD1 (5 bases). This CDR3 region has 15 residues. Deletions cut 1 base from V and 6 bases from J, with 10 bases between. CDR1 LGHNA and CDR2 YSLEER come from the germline V gene. The CDR3 reads CASSQGGGINSPLHF. CDR3 nucleotide sequence: TGCGCCAGCAGCCAAGGGGGGGGGATTAATTCACCCCTCCACTTT.

The J gene is TRBJ2-2, the V gene TRBV10-3; 7 nucleotides align to TRBD1. Germline CDR1 and CDR2: ENHRY and SYGVKD. Losses at the gene ends were 9 bases for V and 7 bases for J; bases not matched to a gene: 11. The CDR3 loop spans 14 amino acids. This chain's CDR3 is CAIWVAAGGGELFF. The DNA of the CDR3 is TGTGCCATATGGGTCGCCGCAGGGGGCGGGGAGCTGTTTTTT.

J is TRBJ2-2 and V is TRBV6-1; tentative D call: TRBD1 (6 bases). In germline, CDR1 is MNHNS, CDR2 SASEGT. Trimming stripped 4 bases from V and 7 bases from J, with 13 bases between. The CDR3 covers 14 residues. CDR3 DNA sequence: TGTGCCAGCAGTGCGTCAGGGGAAGGCGGGGAGCTGTTTTTT. It specifies CASSASGEGGELFF.

V and J are TRBV28 and TRBJ2-5; a possible D gene is TRBD1 (5 bases). Germline V gene sequence: CDR1 MDHEN, CDR2 SYDVKM. V lost 5 bases to trimming and J lost 10 bases, with 11 bases between them. The CDR3 extends over 11 amino acids. In nucleotides, the CDR3 is TGTGCCAGCAGTAAAACAGGTGACCAGTACTTC. This codes for CASSKTGDQYF.

The chain uses TRBV7-6 and TRBJ2-4; TRBD2 matches 10 bases. V shed 5 bases, J shed 6 bases, and the junction held 7 bases outside the gene matches. Germline V lookup: CDR1 SGHVS, CDR2 FNYEAQ. The CDR3 extends over 15 amino acids. The CDR3 nucleotides read TGTGCCAGCAGCCCTAGCGGGGGAATGGGAAACATTCAGTACTTC. Its translation: CASSPSGGMGNIQYF. Complete variable domain (other parts from reference TRBV7-6 and TRBJ2-4): GAGVSQSPRYKVTKRGQDVALRCDPISGHVSLYWYRQALGQGPEFLTYFNYEAQQDKSGLPNDRFSAERPEGSISTLTIQRTEQRDSAMYRCASSPSGGMGNIQYFGAGTRLSVL.

A note on this clone: Relative to the germline gene, one junction end is altered; a read error may explain this. The rearrangement joins TRBV4-1 to TRBJ2-7; 11 nucleotides agree with TRBD2. CDR3 length equals 14 residues. The germline V gene encodes CDR1 MGHRA and CDR2 YSYEKL. The CDR3 region has the DNA TGCGTCAGCGGCCCTAGCGGGGGGTCTTACGAGCAGTACTTC. Protein: CVSGPSGGSYEQYF.

V usage is TRBV10-3 and J usage is TRBJ1-2, with D possibly matching TRBD1 (5 bases). Trimming took 6 bases from V and 2 from J, leaving 13 bases between them. From germline, CDR1 is ENHRY and CDR2 SYGVKD. The CDR3 length is 14 residues. This CDR3 is CAIREDTENYGYTF. The CDR3 nucleotides read TGTGCCATCAGGGAGGACACCGAGAACTATGGCTACACCTTC.

The genes are TRBV27 and TRBJ1-1; 8 bases are a match to TRBD1. V shed 4 bases, J shed 5 bases, and the junction held 6 bases outside the gene matches. Germline V gives CDR1 MNHEY, CDR2 SMNVEV (reference sequence). The CDR3 sequence is 14 residues long. CDR3 nucleotides: TGTGCCAGCAGTTCCCCCCGACAGGGGACTGAAGCTTTCTTT. This translates into CASSSPRQGTEAFF.

V and J are TRBV12-5 and TRBJ1-6; a possible D gene is TRBD1 (6 bases). The CDR3 length is 15 residues. CDR1 is LGHNT, CDR2 FRNRAP, per germline. The germline V and J ends were trimmed by 3 bases and 3 bases, with 9 bases remaining between them. The CDR3 DNA sequence: TGTGCTAGTGGTTTTGGACAGAACTATAATTCACCCCTCCACTTT. Protein sequence: CASGFGQNYNSPLHF.

This chain joins TRBV6-6 and TRBJ2-1, with 8 bases aligning to TRBD2. This CDR3 spans 14 amino acids. CDR1 and CDR2 (germline): MNHNY, SVGAGI (reference sequence). V lost 6 bases and J lost 4; bases outside the gene matches: 5. CDR3 sequence reads: CASSPGLVYNEQFF. The CDR3 DNA is TGTGCCAGCAGCCCGGGACTAGTGTACAATGAGCAGTTCTTC.

The chain combines TRBV27 with TRBJ1-2; D might be TRBD1 (6 bases). The CDR3 spans 14 residues. V lost 3 bases to trimming and J lost 5 bases, with 13 bases between them. The germline V gene encodes CDR1 MNHEY and CDR2 SMNVEV (reference sequence). CDR3 region: CASSFSRGGYGYTF. The CDR3 DNA reads as TGTGCCAGCAGTTTCTCCCGAGGGGGATATGGCTACACCTTC.

The genes are TRBV19 and TRBJ1-2, with D perhaps matching TRBD1 (6 bases). Trimming removed 8 bases at V and 2 bases at J, with 18 bases between. The CDR3 contains 15 residues. The germline V gene has CDR1 LNHDA and CDR2 SQIVND (reference sequence). DNA of the CDR3: TGTGCCAGTTCGCCGCTGGGACAATCCAACTATGGCTACACCTTC. This sequence encodes CASSPLGQSNYGYTF.

The chain is built from TRBV7-3 and TRBJ2-3; TRBD2 matches 7 bases. The CDR3 runs to 16 residues. Per the germline V gene, CDR1 is SGHTA and CDR2 is FQGTGA. Trimming removed 1 base from V and 2 bases from J; junction bases left unmatched: 6. CDR3 sequence reads: CASSLNPGLYTDTQYF. The CDR3 DNA follows: TGTGCCAGCAGCTTAAATCCGGGACTATACACAGATACGCAGTATTTT.

The chain joins TRBV27 to TRBJ1-2; D not resolved. This CDR3 spans 13 amino acids. Between the trimmed V and J ends, which lost 4 bases and 0 bases, there was a span of 6 bases. Germline values: CDR1 MNHEY, CDR2 SMNVEV (reference sequence). The CDR3 DNA is TGTGCCAGCAGTTATGACACTAACTATGGCTACACCTTC. Translation: CASSYDTNYGYTF.

The rearrangement joins TRBV7-2 to TRBJ2-3; tentatively, D is TRBD2 (7 bases). This CDR3 is 15 amino acids long. CDR1 SGHTA and CDR2 FQGNSA come from the germline V gene. V was pared by 1 base and J by 6 bases, with 14 bases between. The CDR3 DNA reads TGTGCCAGCAGCTTAGTTGGGGGGGCCAGGGATACGCAGTATTTT. Protein sequence: CASSLVGGARDTQYF.

J is TRBJ1-1 and V is TRBV29-1, with 7 bases that match TRBD1. Per germline, CDR1 SQVTM and CDR2 ANQGSEA. With V trimmed by 6 bases and J by 8 bases, 15 bases remained unmatched. The CDR3 sequence is 14 residues long. The CDR3 protein is CSVTPVGGWEEAFF. The CDR3, as DNA: TGCAGCGTGACCCCTGTAGGGGGCTGGGAGGAAGCTTTCTTT.

The V and J genes are TRBV5-1 and TRBJ2-3; D is unclear. The V gene's germline CDR1 is SGHRS and CDR2 YFSETQ. The CDR3 totals 12 residues. Between the trimmed V and J ends, which lost 2 bases and 4 bases, there was a span of 5 bases. CDR3 loop: CASSFEPDTQYF. For the CDR3, the DNA is TGCGCCAGCAGCTTCGAGCCAGATACGCAGTATTTT. Full variable domain (remainder filled in from reference TRBV5-1 and TRBJ2-3): KAGVTQTPRYLIKTRGQQVTLSCSPISGHRSVSWYQQTPGQGLQFLFEYFSETQRNKGNFPGRFSGRQFSNSRSEMNVSTLELGDSALYLCASSFEPDTQYFGPGTRLTVL.